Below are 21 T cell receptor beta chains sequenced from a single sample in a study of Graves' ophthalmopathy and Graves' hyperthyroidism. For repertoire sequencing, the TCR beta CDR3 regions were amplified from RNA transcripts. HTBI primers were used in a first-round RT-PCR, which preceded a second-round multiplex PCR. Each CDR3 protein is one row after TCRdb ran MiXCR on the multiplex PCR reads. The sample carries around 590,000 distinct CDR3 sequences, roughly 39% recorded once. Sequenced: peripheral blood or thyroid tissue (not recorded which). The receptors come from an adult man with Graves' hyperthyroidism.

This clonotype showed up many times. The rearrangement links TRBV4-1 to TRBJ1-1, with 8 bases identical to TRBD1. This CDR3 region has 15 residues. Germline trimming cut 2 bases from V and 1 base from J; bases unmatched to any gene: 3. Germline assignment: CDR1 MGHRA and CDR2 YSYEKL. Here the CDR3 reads CASSQRTGTNTEAFF. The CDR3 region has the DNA TGCGCCAGCAGCCAACGGACAGGGACGAACACTGAAGCTTTCTTT.

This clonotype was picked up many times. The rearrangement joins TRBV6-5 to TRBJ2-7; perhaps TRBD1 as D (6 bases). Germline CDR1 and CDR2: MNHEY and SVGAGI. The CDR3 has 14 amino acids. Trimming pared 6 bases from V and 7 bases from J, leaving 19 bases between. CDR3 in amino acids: CASRQQGSPSEQYF. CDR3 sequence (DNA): TGTGCCAGCAGGCAACAGGGATCCCCCAGTGAGCAGTACTTC.

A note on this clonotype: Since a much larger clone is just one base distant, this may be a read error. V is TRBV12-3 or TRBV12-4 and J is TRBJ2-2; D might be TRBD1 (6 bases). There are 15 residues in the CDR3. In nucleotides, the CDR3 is TGTGCCAGCAGTTTAAGGGGGTGGGACACCGGGGAGCTGCTTTTT. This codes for CASSLRGWDTGELLF.

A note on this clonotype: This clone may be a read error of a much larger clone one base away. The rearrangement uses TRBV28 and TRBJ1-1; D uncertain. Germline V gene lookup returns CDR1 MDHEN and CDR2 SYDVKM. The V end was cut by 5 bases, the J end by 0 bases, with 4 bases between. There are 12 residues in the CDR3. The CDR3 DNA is TGTGCCAGCAGTGGGATGAACACTGAAGCTTTCTTT. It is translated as CASSGMNTEAFF.

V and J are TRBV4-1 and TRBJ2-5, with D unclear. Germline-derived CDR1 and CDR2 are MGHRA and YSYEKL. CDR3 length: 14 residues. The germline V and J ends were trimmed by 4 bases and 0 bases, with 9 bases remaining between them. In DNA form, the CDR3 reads TGCGCCAGCAGCCCTCGGGCAGACCAAGAGACCCAGTACTTC. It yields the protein CASSPRADQETQYF.

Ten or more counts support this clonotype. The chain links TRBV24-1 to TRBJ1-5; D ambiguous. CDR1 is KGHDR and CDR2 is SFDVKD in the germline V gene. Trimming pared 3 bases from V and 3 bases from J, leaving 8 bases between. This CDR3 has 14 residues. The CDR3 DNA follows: TGTGCCACCAGTGATGACACGTACAATCAGCCCCAGCATTTT. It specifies CATSDDTYNQPQHF.

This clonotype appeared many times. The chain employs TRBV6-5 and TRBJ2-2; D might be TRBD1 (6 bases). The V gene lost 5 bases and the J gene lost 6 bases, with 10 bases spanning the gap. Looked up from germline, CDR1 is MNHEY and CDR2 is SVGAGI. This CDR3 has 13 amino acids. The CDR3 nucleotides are TGTGCCAGCAGTGCACAGGGACCCGGGGAGCTGTTTTTT. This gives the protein CASSAQGPGELFF.

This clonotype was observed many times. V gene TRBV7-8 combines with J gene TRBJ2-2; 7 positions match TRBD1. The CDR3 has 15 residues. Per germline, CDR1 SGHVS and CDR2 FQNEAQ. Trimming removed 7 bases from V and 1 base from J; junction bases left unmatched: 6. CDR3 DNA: TGTGCCAGCAAATCACGACAGGGGAACACCGGGGAGCTGTTTTTT. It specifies CASKSRQGNTGELFF.

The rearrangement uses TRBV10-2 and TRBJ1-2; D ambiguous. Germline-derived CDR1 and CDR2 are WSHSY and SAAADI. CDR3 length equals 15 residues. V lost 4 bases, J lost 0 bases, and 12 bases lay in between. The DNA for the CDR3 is TGCGCCAGCAGTGGCCTGGAGGTAGCTAACTATGGCTACACCTTC. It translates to CASSGLEVANYGYTF.

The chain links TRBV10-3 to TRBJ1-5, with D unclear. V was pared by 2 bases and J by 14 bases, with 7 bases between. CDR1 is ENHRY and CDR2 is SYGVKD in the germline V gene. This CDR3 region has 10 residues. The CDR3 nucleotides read TGTGCCATCAGTGAGGGGTACGAGCATTTT. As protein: CAISEGYEHF.

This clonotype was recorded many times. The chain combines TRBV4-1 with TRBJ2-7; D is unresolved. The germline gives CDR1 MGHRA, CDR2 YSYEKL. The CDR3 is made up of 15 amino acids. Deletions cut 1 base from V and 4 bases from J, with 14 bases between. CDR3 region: CASSQAPDGEYEQYF. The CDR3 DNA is TGCGCCAGCAGCCAAGCTCCGGACGGAGAATACGAGCAGTACTTC.

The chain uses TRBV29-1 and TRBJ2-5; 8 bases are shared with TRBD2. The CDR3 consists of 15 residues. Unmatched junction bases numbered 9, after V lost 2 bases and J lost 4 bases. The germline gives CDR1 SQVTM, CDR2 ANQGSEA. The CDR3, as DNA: TGCAGCGTTGAACGAGCGGGAGATTTAGGAGAGACCCAGTACTTC. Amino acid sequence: CSVERAGDLGETQYF.

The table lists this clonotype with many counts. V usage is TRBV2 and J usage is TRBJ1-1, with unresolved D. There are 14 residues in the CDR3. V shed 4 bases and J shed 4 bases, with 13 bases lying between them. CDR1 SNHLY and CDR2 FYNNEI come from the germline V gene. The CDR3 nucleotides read TGTGCCAGCAGTGGTGGGGTTCCCCCCACTGAAGCTTTCTTT. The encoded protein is CASSGGVPPTEAFF.

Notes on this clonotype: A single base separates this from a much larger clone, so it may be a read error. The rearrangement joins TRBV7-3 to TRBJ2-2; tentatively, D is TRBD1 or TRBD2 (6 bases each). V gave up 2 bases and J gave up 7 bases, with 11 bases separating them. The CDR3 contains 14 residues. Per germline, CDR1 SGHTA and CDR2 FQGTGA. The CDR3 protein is CASSLRGHDGELFF. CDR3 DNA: TGTGCCAGCAGCTTACGGGGGCATGACGGGGAGCTGTTTTTT.

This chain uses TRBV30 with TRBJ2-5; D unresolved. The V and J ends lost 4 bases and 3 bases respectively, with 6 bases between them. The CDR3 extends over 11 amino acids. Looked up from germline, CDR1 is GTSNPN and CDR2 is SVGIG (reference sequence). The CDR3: CAWISKETQYF. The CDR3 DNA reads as TGTGCCTGGATTAGCAAAGAGACCCAGTACTTC.

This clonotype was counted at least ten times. CDR3 nucleotides: TGTGCCAGCAGCTTGGGGGGGTACCGGGACTATGGCTACACCTTC. This sequence encodes CASSLGGYRDYGYTF. The gene calls are TRBV5-4 and TRBJ1-2, with a possible D match to TRBD1 (5 bases). The CDR3 totals 15 residues. The V and J ends lost 0 bases and 3 bases respectively, with 12 bases between them. Germline assignment: CDR1 SGHNT and CDR2 YYREEE (reference sequence).

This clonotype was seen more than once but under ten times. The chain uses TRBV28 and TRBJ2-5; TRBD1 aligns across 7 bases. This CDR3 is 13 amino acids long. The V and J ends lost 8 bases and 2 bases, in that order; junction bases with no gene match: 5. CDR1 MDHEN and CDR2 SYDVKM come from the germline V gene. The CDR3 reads CASGDREQETQYF. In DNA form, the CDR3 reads TGTGCCAGCGGTGACAGGGAACAAGAGACCCAGTACTTC.

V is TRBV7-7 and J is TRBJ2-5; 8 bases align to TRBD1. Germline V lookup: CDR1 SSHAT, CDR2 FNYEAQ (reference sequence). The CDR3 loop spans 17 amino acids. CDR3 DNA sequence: TGTGCTAACAGCTCCGGGACAGGTATCGGCCTGGGAGAGACCCAGTACTTC. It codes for CANSSGTGIGLGETQYF.

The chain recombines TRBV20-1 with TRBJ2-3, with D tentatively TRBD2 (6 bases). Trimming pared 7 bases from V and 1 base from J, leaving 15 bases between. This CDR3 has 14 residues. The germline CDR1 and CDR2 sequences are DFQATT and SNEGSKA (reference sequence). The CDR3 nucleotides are TGCAGTGTAGCTACGGGAGAGGGCACAGATACGCAGTATTTT. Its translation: CSVATGEGTDTQYF.

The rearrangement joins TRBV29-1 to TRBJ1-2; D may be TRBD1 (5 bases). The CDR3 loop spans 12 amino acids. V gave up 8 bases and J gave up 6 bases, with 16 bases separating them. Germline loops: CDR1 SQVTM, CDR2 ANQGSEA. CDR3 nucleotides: TGCAGCCAAGTCTCGACAGACCATGGCTACACCTTC. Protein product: CSQVSTDHGYTF.

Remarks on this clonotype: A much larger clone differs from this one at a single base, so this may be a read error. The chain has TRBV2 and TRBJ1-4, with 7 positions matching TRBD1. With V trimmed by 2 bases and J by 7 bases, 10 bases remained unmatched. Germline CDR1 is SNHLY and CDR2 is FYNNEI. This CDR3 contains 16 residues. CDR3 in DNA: TGTGCCAGCAGTGAACCAGGCACAGGGGAGCTTGAAAAACTGTTTTTT. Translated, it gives CASSEPGTGELEKLFF.